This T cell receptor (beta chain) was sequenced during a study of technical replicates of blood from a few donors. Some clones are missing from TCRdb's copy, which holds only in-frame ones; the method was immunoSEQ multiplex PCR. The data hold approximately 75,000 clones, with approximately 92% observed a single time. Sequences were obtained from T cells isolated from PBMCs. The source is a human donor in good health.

The DNA of the CDR3 is TGTGCCAGTAGTCGAGGACAGGGCCTATACGAGCAGTACTTC. It yields the protein CASSRGQGLYEQYF. The chain recombines TRBV19 with TRBJ2-7; the match to TRBD1 covers 8 bases. CDR1 and CDR2 (germline): LNHDA, SQIVND (reference sequence). The CDR3 runs to 14 residues. J gave up 4 bases and V 5 bases, and 7 bases lay outside the gene matches. Combining the CDR3 with reference TRBV19 and TRBJ2-7 gives the whole variable domain DGGITQSPKYLFRKEGQNVTLSCEQNLNHDAMYWYRQDPGQGLRLIYYSQIVNDFQKGDIAEGYSVSREKKESFPLTVTSAQKNPTAFYLCASSRGQGLYEQYFGPGTRLTVT.